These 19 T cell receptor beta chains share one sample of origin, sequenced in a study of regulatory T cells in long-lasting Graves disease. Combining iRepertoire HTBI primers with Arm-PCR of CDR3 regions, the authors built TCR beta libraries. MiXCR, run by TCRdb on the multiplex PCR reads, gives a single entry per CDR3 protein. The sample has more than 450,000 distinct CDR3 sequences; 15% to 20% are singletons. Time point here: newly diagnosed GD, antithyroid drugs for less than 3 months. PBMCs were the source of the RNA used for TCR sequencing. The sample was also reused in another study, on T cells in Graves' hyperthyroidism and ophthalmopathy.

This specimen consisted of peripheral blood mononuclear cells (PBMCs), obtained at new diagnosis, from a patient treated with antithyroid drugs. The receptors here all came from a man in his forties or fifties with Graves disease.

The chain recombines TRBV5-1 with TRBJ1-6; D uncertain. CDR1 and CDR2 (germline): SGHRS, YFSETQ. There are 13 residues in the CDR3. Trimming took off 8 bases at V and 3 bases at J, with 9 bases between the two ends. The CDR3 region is CASRVDYNSPLHF. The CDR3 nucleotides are TGCGCCAGTCGCGTCGACTATAATTCACCCCTCCACTTT.

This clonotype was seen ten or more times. For the CDR3, the DNA is TGTGCCAGCAGTGCTAACCTGCCCGTCTACGGGACAGGGGGAGTGAATGAGCAGTTCTTC. Translation: CASSANLPVYGTGGVNEQFF. V and J are TRBV28 and TRBJ2-1; 11 bases are a match to TRBD1. Germline V gene data show CDR1 as MDHEN and CDR2 as SYDVKM. Trimming cost V 5 bases and J 7 bases; bases outside gene matches: 22. The CDR3 loop spans 20 amino acids.

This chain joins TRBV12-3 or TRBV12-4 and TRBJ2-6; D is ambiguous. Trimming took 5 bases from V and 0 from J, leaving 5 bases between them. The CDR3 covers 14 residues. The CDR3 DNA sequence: TGTGCCAGCAGTGACAACTCTGGGGCCAACGTCCTGACTTTC. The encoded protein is CASSDNSGANVLTF.

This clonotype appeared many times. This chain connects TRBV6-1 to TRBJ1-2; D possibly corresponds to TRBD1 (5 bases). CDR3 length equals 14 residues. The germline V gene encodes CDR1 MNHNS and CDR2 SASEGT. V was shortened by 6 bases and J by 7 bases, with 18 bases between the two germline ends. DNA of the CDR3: TGTGCCAGCAGCACCGAAGGGGCACAACTTGGCTACACCTTC. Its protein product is CASSTEGAQLGYTF.

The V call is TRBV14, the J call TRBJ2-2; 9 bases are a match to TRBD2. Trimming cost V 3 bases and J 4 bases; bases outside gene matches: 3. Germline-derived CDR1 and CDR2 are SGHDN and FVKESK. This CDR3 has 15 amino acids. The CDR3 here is CASSQAGGRTGELFF. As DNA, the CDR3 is TGTGCCAGCAGCCAGGCGGGAGGGCGCACCGGGGAGCTGTTTTTT.

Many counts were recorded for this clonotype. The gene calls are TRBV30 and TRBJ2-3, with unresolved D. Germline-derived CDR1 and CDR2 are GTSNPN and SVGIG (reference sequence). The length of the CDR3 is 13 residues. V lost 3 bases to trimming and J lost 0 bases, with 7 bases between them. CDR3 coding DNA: TGTGCCTGGAGCCGCGGTAGCACAGATACGCAGTATTTT. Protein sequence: CAWSRGSTDTQYF.

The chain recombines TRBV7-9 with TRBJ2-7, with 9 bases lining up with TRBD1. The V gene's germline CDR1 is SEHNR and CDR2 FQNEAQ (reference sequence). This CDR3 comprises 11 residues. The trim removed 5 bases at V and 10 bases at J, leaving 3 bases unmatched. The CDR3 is CASSLGQGQYF. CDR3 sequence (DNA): TGTGCCAGCAGCCTGGGACAGGGTCAGTACTTC.

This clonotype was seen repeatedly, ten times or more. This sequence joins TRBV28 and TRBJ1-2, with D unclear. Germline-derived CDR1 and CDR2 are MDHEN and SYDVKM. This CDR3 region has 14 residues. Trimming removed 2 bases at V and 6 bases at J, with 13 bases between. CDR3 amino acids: CASSLNRILDGYTF. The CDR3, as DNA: TGTGCCAGCAGTTTAAATAGGATTCTGGATGGCTACACCTTC.

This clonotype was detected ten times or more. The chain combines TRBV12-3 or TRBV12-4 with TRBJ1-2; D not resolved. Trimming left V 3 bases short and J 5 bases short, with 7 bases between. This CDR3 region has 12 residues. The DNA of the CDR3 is TGTGCCAGCAGTTTGAGACGGTATGGCTACACCTTC. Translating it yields CASSLRRYGYTF.

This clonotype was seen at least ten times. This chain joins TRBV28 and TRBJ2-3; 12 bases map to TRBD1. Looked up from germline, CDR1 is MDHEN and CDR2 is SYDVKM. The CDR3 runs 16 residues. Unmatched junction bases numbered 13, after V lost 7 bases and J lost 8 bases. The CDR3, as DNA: TGTGCCAGCACTCCCCCGGGACAGGGGGCTGGGTCTACGCAGTATTTT. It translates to CASTPPGQGAGSTQYF.

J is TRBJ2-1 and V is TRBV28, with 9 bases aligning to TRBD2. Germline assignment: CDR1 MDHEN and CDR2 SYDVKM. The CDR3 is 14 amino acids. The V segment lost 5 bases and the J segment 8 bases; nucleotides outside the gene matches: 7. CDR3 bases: TGTGCCAGCAGTCCGCGCCGACTAGCGGATGAGCAGTTCTTC. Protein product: CASSPRRLADEQFF.

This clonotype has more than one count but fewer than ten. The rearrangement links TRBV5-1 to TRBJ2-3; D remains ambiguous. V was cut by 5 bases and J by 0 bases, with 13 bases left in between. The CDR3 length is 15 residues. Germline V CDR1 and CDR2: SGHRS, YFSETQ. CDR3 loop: CASSPRISSTDTQYF. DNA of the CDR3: TGCGCCAGCAGTCCACGGATTTCTAGCACAGATACGCAGTATTTT. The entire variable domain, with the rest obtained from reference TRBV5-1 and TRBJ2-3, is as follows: KAGVTQTPRYLIKTRGQQVTLSCSPISGHRSVSWYQQTPGQGLQFLFEYFSETQRNKGNFPGRFSGRQFSNSRSEMNVSTLELGDSALYLCASSPRISSTDTQYFGPGTRLTVL.

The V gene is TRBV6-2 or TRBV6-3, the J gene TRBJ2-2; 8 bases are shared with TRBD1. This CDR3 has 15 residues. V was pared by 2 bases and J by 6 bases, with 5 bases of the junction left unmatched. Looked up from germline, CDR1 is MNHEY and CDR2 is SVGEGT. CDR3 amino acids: CASSYRTGGAGELFF. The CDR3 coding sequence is TGTGCCAGCAGTTACAGAACAGGGGGAGCCGGGGAGCTGTTTTTT.

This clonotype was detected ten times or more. CDR3 region: CASSLTDGAKNIQYF. CDR3 DNA sequence: TGTGCCAGCTCACTTACCGACGGAGCCAAAAACATTCAGTACTTC. The chain is built from TRBV18 and TRBJ2-4; D remains ambiguous. The CDR3 is 15 amino acids. Germline values: CDR1 KGHSH, CDR2 LQKENI. Trimming took 4 bases from V and 0 from J, leaving 10 bases between them.

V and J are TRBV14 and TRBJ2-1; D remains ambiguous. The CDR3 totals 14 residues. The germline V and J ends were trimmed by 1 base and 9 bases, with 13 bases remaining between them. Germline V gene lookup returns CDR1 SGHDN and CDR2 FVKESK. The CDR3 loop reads CASSQGAFLGEQFF. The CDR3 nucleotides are TGTGCCAGCAGCCAAGGTGCGTTCCTCGGTGAGCAGTTCTTC.

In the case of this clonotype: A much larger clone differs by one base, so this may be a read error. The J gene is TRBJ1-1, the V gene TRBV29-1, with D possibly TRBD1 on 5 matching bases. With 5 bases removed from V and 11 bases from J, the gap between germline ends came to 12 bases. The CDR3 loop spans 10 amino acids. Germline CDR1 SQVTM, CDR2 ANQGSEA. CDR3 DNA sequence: TGCAGCGTTTTCGAGGGGCGGGCTTTCTTT. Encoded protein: CSVFEGRAFF.

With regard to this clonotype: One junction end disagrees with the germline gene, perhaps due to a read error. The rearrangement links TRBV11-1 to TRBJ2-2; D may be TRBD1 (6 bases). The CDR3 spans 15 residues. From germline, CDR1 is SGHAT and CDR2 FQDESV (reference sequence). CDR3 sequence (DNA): TGCGCCAGCAGCATACAGGGAAAAGAAACCGGGGAGCTGTTTTTT. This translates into CASSIQGKETGELFF.

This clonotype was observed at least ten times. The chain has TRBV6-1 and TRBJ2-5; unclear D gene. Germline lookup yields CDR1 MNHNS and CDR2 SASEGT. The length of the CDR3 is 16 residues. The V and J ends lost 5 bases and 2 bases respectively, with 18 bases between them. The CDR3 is CASSPRSRRLQETQYF. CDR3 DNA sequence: TGTGCCAGCAGTCCAAGGAGTAGGCGCCTTCAAGAGACCCAGTACTTC.

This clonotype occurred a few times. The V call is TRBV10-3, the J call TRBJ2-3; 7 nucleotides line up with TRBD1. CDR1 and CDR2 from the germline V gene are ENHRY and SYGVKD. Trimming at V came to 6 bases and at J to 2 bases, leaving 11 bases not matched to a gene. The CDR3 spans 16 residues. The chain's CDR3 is CAIREKQGSITDTQYF. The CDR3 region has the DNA TGTGCCATCAGGGAGAAACAGGGGTCAATCACAGATACGCAGTATTTT.